This TCR beta chain was obtained from a study of cytomegalovirus exposure and HLA in healthy donors (dated by TCRdb to 2016 to 2017). In the study overall: In an earlier analysis of roughly 500 of the donors, under 300 Gb of sequence data and some 120 million unique TCR beta sequences from about 179 million T cells were reported. The study combined high-throughput TCR immunosequencing, statistical association of individual TCRs with disease status, and machine learning to predict cytomegalovirus infection status. In addition to the first cohort of roughly 670 subjects, a separate validation cohort of some 120 different subjects was used. The study used immunosequencing to profile the T cell repertoires of approximately 640 subjects and linked those repertoires to cytomegalovirus serostatus. Donor age, sex, ethnicity and CMV serostatus were collected together with the repertoire data. Across approximately 400 genotyped donors of the cohort, an average of roughly 200,000 unique TCR beta nucleotide sequences per donor were sequenced, and 15% to 20% of those sequences were non-productive. To decide whether each TCR beta V gene segment behaved as functional or pseudogenic, an earlier analysis of approximately 590 of the donors relied on high-throughput TCR beta sequencing. Because of strong linkage in the cohort, roughly five DR-DQ haplotypes were treated as single units for association and clustering. Roughly 320 gigabases of sequencing data and approximately 92 million unique TCR sequences made up an early release that covered under 750 HLA-typed donors. A later analysis re-examined previously published TCR beta repertoires from roughly 720 donors and added high-resolution HLA genotyping to investigate patterns of TCR occurrence. The study aimed to test whether cataloging public T cell receptors could reveal signatures of past pathogen exposure. Both class I and class II loci were covered by HLA typing, at four-digit resolution. Typing coverage differed by locus: A, B, C, DRB1 and DQB1 were typed in roughly 620-640 donors, DQA1 in about 500, DPA1 in 600 to 610, and DPB1 in just under 490. All discovery cohort repertoires had been generated using a single sequencing platform. Rather than drawing on any new phenotypic data, the later analysis identified candidate immune exposures from TCR beta sequences and the way those sequences occurred across donors. A later genetic analysis took genome-wide SNP genotypes for about 65% of the 666 donors and used that subset as a discovery cohort. Among the 398 genotyped donors, approximately 82% belonged to the genetic ancestry cluster associated with self-reported Caucasian donors. What the research found in general, with its limitations: A few of the identified cytomegalovirus-associated TCR beta chains were confirmed in vitro to be specific for cytomegalovirus antigens. V-gene and J-gene trimming of TCR beta chains was associated with a missense DCLRE1C variant in a later genetic analysis, and the association was replicated in an independent cohort. A further reported finding was that TCR beta sequences accurately predicted the HLA-A and HLA-B alleles for most subjects in the first cohort. When HLA alleles, especially DR and DQ, strongly co-occurred, TCR associations were difficult to assign to individual alleles. Roughly uniform sequencing depth across donors was assumed in presence/absence analyses, although this assumption may not hold. It was suggested by the authors that the approach could potentially be generalized to other disease states and immunological phenotypes. Cytomegalovirus status was reported to be diagnosed by the classifier with high specificity and sensitivity in both the original and validation cohorts. Some IMGT-functional V segments, including TRBV6-2 and TRBV6-3, could not be distinguished by the 87-base-pair reads and were therefore excluded. Because some donors lacked HLA typing at each locus, the association tests relied only on the typed subset. At a false discovery rate of 0.05, a later analysis linked some 17,000 TCR beta sequences to specific HLA alleles. Linkage disequilibrium might explain the correlated functional status among segregating V segments, but an unknown experimental factor could not be excluded. For the cohort, immune exposure information was limited to CMV serostatus. This cohort had only TCR beta chains sequenced, and the lack of alpha or paired-chain data limited which features could be detected. The study gave a list of about 150 TCR beta chains associated with cytomegalovirus. In a later analysis, the rate of TCR association differed among HLA loci, with DRB1 alleles having the most associated TCRs and HLA-C alleles having the fewest. According to a later analysis, parvovirus B19, influenza, CMV and Epstein-Barr virus appeared linked to several top co-occurrence clusters. According to a later genetic analysis, donors in an Asian-associated ancestry cluster had fewer N-insertions in productive TCRs than the approximately 630-donor mean. Most TCR sequences were observed very rarely across donors, whereas some public TCRs were present in many individuals. A later analysis found that most CMV-associated TCR beta chains appeared HLA-restricted, with HLA associations seemingly driven largely by CMV exposure. In a later analysis, HLA-associated TCR beta chains showed more clonal expansion and lower generation probabilities than non-associated chains that were equally common. Because counts were too low, seventeen rarely observed V segments, including chromosome 9 orphons, were left out of the earlier analysis of some 640 of the donors. In an earlier analysis of a few hundred of the donors, most TCR beta V segments were observed in productive rearrangements about 87% or about 30% of the time, broadly matching IMGT annotations. A cluster of highly shared sequence variants was judged likely to represent a technical artifact of the sequencing pipeline.

As concerns this clone: It has no known antigen specificity. No much larger clone exists at a distance of one base, and base qualities are not known.

Library construction relied on the immunoSEQ multiplex PCR assay. For the multiplex PCR, a mixture combining 60 forward primers for TCR Vbeta segments and 13 reverse primers for TCR Jbeta segments was used. The CDR3 region of rearranged TCR beta genes was amplified from genomic DNA by a multiplex PCR assay. The Illumina HiSeq System was used to sequence the amplified TCR beta libraries as 87-base-pair reads. Per the original workflow: Across the 670 or so repertoires, a later analysis counted some 80 million unique TCR beta chains, approximately 10 million of which were shared by at least two donors. A nearest-neighbor algorithm error-corrected the raw reads and collapsed the reads into unique sequences, merging closely related sequences to remove PCR and sequencing errors. CDR3 sequences were aligned to IMGT reference sequences to assign V, D and J gene segments. For a sequence to be retained, at least a six-nucleotide match to both a V gene segment and a J gene segment was required. A rearrangement was called productive if the CDR3 had no stop codons and remained in frame with V and J, and every other rearrangement was called non-productive. CDR3 was defined by IMGT convention, running from the second conserved V-encoded cysteine to the conserved J-encoded phenylalanine. Sequences without an unambiguous match to a single V gene segment were excluded from the earlier analysis of about 600 of the donors. An earlier analysis of several hundred of the donors classified V segments as functional when productive rearrangements were above 56.7% and as segregating when the standard deviation between donors was above 5%. A statistical classification framework was built for diagnosing cytomegalovirus status from the catalog of TCR beta chain sequences. V and J gene assignment, in a later analysis, came from comparing TCR nucleotide sequences with IMGT/GENE-DB human TR gene sequences. A later analysis assigned CDR3 sequences and most-parsimonious VDJ recombination scenarios with the TCRdist pipeline. In a later analysis, each TCR beta chain was defined by its CDR3 amino acid sequence together with its V-gene family, and reads without a unique V-gene family were excluded. As a way to deal with suspected cross-contamination and a sequencing artifact, a later analysis dropped over 550 nucleotide sequences that were highly shared and had low generation probability. In a later analysis, a clonal expansion index for each public chain was calculated from normalized within-repertoire ranks of inferred template counts. In a later analysis, generation probabilities were computed with a VDJ recombination model fitted to out-of-frame rearrangements, and the resulting probabilities were checked against IGoR. Hypergeometric tests were used in a later analysis to score TCR-TCR, TCR-HLA and TCR-CMV co-occurrence, with a repertoire-size bias correction applied to the TCR pairs. In a later analysis, false discovery rates were estimated by permuting HLA or CMV assignments 20 times. In a later analysis, co-occurring TCRs were grouped using DBSCAN, with TCRdist sequence similarity added in when clustering inside HLA-allele-positive subsets. For co-occurrence clustering, repertoires with fewer than 30,000 or more than 120,000 public chains were excluded, along with roughly 5 repertoires with anomalous nucleotide sharing. The table was pulled from immuneACCESS by TCRdb, which kept in-frame rearrangements only. Such tables lose some clones; where checked, under half of the loss comes from unresolved V genes, and the rest has no known cause. The V and J calls and clone size were taken over from that table, and D and trimming were inferred from the DNA. Across this sample there are 190,000 or so clones, with 82% seen only once. In total, the top ten clones hold 0.075% to 0.1% of the sample.

The cohort comprised hundreds of healthy bone marrow donors. At the time of sampling, every cohort member was nominally healthy, though immune exposures that went unrecorded were likely present. The donor was CMV seronegative and was included in the group of a few hundred seronegative cohort members. A peripheral blood sample was provided by each donor, and peripheral blood mononuclear cells were used for TCR beta sequencing. Genomic DNA extraction from the blood cell samples was performed with the Qiagen DNeasy Blood Extraction Kit. The germline V and J ends show losses of 1 base and 9 bases respectively, and no gene match explains 10 bases of the junction. The cysteine opens and the phenylalanine closes a CDR3 of 15 amino acids. The CDR3 DNA has 45 bases and is translated from base 1. CDR1 and CDR2 are drawn from the germline V gene: SGHTA, FQGNSA.

This TCR was sampled from a boy between 2 and 10 years old in good health and CMV-seronegative. The rearranged chain carries TRBV7-2 and TRBJ1-1; TRBD1 matches 8 bases in the middle. The sample consisted of PBMCs. DNA sequence: TGTGCCAGCAGCTTAGGAGGGGACAGGACTAGGAAAGCTTTCTTT. This sequence encodes CASSLGGDRTRKAFF.